A selection of T cell receptor beta chains follows, all from one sample in a study of shared clonotypes between healthy human individuals. Assay: immunoSEQ multiplex PCR; the TCRdb copy retains only in-frame clones and omits some. Of approximately 980,000 clones in the sample, 76% were seen once. Sequences were obtained from memory CD4+ T cells sorted from blood. Receptors were obtained from a young man in good health. Each CDR3 is given with its conserved first and last residue. The order of the fields is D gene, J gene, clone size, V gene, CDR3 protein, CDR3 DNA. The D gene is left open where the match is weak. Clone size is shown for a subset of rows, as once, few, many or a class of expanded clone.

D: NA; J: TRBJ1-4; size: NA; V: TRBV5-1; CDR3: CASSYTGGYEKLFF; DNA: TGCGCCAGCAGCTATACCGGGGGCTACGAAAAACTGTTTTTT
D: TRBD2; J: TRBJ2-2; size: NA; V: TRBV5-1; CDR3: CASSQRLAGGPTTGELFF; DNA: TGCGCCAGCAGCCAAAGACTAGCGGGAGGGCCAACCACCGGGGAGCTGTTTTTT
D: NA; J: TRBJ2-3; size: NA; V: TRBV28; CDR3: CASSPPTGTDTQYF; DNA: TGTGCCAGCAGTCCCCCAACTGGCACAGATACGCAGTATTTT
D: NA; J: TRBJ1-3; size: NA; V: TRBV6-6; CDR3: CASLRRAFSGNTIYF; DNA: TGTGCCAGCCTCCGGCGGGCCTTCTCTGGAAACACCATATATTTT
D: TRBD2; J: TRBJ2-3; size: NA; V: TRBV10-3; CDR3: CAISTGTITDTQYF; DNA: TGTGCCATCAGTACCGGGACTATTACAGATACGCAGTATTTT
D: TRBD1; J: TRBJ2-7; size: few; V: TRBV7-2; CDR3: CASSLGKKGAYPYEQYF; DNA: TGTGCCAGCAGCTTAGGTAAAAAGGGGGCCTATCCCTACGAGCAGTACTTC
D: NA; J: TRBJ2-7; size: NA; V: TRBV11-2; CDR3: CASSLEGAREQYF; DNA: TGTGCCAGCAGCTTAGAGGGTGCGCGCGAGCAGTACTTC
D: TRBD1; J: TRBJ2-2; size: NA; V: TRBV6-5; CDR3: CASSYHRDRGGELFF; DNA: TGTGCCAGCAGTTATCACCGGGACAGAGGCGGGGAGCTGTTTTTT
D: TRBD1; J: TRBJ1-5; size: NA; V: TRBV9; CDR3: CASSGGTGGEPQHF; DNA: TGTGCCAGCAGCGGGGGCACAGGGGGGGAGCCCCAGCATTTT
D: NA; J: TRBJ1-1; size: NA; V: TRBV6-1; CDR3: CASSRELGVTEAFF; DNA: TGTGCCAGCAGCCGGGAGTTAGGCGTCACTGAAGCTTTCTTT
D: NA; J: TRBJ2-7; size: NA; V: TRBV5-6; CDR3: CASSLLPVQGEQYF; DNA: TGTGCCAGCAGCCTATTGCCTGTCCAGGGCGAGCAGTACTTC
D: TRBD1; J: TRBJ2-7; size: once; V: TRBV7-9; CDR3: CASSFWTGTFGEQWEYF; DNA: TGTGCCAGCAGCTTTTGGACAGGGACGTTTGGCGAGCAGTGGGAGTACTTC
D: NA; J: TRBJ1-5; size: NA; V: TRBV6-1; CDR3: CASSENRGQPQHF; DNA: TGTGCCAGCAGTGAAAACAGAGGGCAGCCCCAGCATTTT
D: TRBD2; J: TRBJ2-1; size: NA; V: TRBV2; CDR3: CASRSGLAGYNEQFF; DNA: TGTGCCAGCAGATCCGGACTAGCAGGCTACAATGAGCAGTTCTTC
D: TRBD1; J: TRBJ1-6; size: NA; V: TRBV5-1; CDR3: CASSPSRDRGKNSPLHF; DNA: TGCGCCAGCAGCCCCAGTCGGGACAGGGGAAAGAATTCACCCCTCCACTTT
D: NA; J: TRBJ1-5; size: NA; V: TRBV2; CDR3: CASSPGQLYQPQHF; DNA: TGTGCCAGCAGCCCCGGACAGCTATATCAGCCCCAGCATTTT
D: NA; J: TRBJ1-5; size: few; V: TRBV5-1; CDR3: CASSLEGVGSNQPQHF; DNA: TGCGCCAGCAGCTTGGAGGGAGTCGGTAGCAATCAGCCCCAGCATTTT
D: TRBD1; J: TRBJ2-2; size: NA; V: TRBV19; CDR3: CASSRQGSSGELFF; DNA: TGTGCCAGTAGTAGACAGGGGAGCAGCGGGGAGCTGTTTTTT
D: NA; J: TRBJ1-2; size: NA; V: TRBV2; CDR3: CASSEWAEGGYTF; DNA: TGTGCCAGCAGTGAATGGGCAGAGGGTGGCTACACCTTC
D: TRBD1; J: TRBJ2-5; size: NA; V: TRBV11-2; CDR3: CASGQGEETQYF; DNA: TGTGCCAGCGGGCAGGGGGAGGAGACCCAGTACTTC
D: TRBD1; J: TRBJ1-2; size: NA; V: TRBV28; CDR3: CASSRGGGAGGYTF; DNA: TGTGCCAGCAGCCGAGGAGGGGGCGCCGGGGGCTACACCTTC
D: NA; J: TRBJ2-6; size: NA; V: TRBV6-1; CDR3: CASTQGSAGANVLTF; DNA: TGTGCCAGCACCCAGGGTTCGGCTGGGGCCAACGTCCTGACTTTC
D: TRBD1; J: TRBJ1-2; size: few; V: TRBV27; CDR3: CASSRGQMSYGYTF; DNA: TGTGCCAGCAGTAGGGGACAGATGAGCTATGGCTACACCTTC
D: NA; J: TRBJ1-3; size: NA; V: TRBV19; CDR3: CASTTSFGGDSGNTIYF; DNA: TGTGCCAGTACCACGAGCTTTGGGGGTGACTCTGGAAACACCATATATTTT
D: NA; J: TRBJ2-7; size: NA; V: TRBV19; CDR3: CASSIGGGYEQYF; DNA: TGTGCCAGTAGTATAGGGGGTGGCTACGAGCAGTACTTC
D: NA; J: TRBJ2-1; size: NA; V: TRBV7-9; CDR3: CASSFRRGAYNEQFF; DNA: TGTGCCAGCAGCTTTAGGCGGGGTGCCTACAATGAGCAGTTCTTC
D: TRBD2; J: TRBJ2-1; size: NA; V: TRBV5-4; CDR3: CASSLGLAGEYEQFF; DNA: TGTGCCAGCAGCCTGGGACTAGCGGGAGAATATGAGCAGTTCTTC
D: NA; J: TRBJ2-4; size: NA; V: TRBV15; CDR3: CATSVDPLNIQYF; DNA: TGTGCCACCAGCGTGGACCCACTAAACATTCAGTACTTC